The T cell receptor beta chain described here comes from a study of persistence of HIV-infected CD4 T cells (dated by TCRdb to the early 2020s). Broadly, across the study: The median time the participants had spent on suppressive ART was approximately eight years. Apart from a couple of participants who underwent leukapheresis at a single time point, peripheral blood samples of up to 180 mL were collected from participants at multiple time points. TCRbeta sequencing assessed the clonality of all cells in each sorted population, while proviral sequencing assessed the clonality of infected cells. The study isolated CMV- and HIV-1 Gag-responding CD4+ T cells from ART-treated individuals to examine antigen-driven clonal expansion of HIV-1-infected cells. Cross-participant TCR cluster analysis included about eight participants for CMV and roughly 7 participants for Gag.

The immunoSEQ hsTCRB assay version 4, run in survey mode, was used to sequence TCRbeta repertoires from genomic DNA. For TCRbeta sequencing, genomic DNA was diluted to roughly 10 ng/uL, and up to about 1 ug was used per sample. The authors processed their data as follows. ImmunoSeq Analyzer 3.0 was used for analysis of TCRbeta data, and diversity was computed on productive nucleotide rearrangements. Using the Immunarch R package, lower-bound TCR diversity was estimated with the improved Chao index and clonality was estimated with the Gini coefficient. Nucleotide rearrangements that differed but encoded the same CDR3beta amino acid sequence were counted as separate clonotypes. Differential abundance analysis found TCRbeta sequences that were significantly enriched in antigen-responding cells compared with anti-CD3/anti-CD28-activated cells. GLIPH2 grouped TCRs by predicted peptide-MHC specificity, both within each participant and across combined participant data sets. TCRdb obtained this table from immuneACCESS and retained in-frame rearrangements with V and J assigned. These tables miss some clones; where compared with another copy, unresolved V genes account for less than half of the shortfall, and the remainder is unexplained. Clonal size and the V and J genes are those of that table, whereas D and trimming came from the DNA. The sample profile shows about 19,000 clones; less than 75% of them were found once. Of the sample, approximately 2% is held by the ten largest clones.

What the research found in general, with its limitations: A correlation was observed between TCR oligoclonality and proviral oligoclonality within the same sorted populations. Few individuals were included in the study, and only a limited range of antigens was tested. Significantly lower TCRbeta richness was observed in CMV- and Gag-responding cells than in anti-CD3/anti-CD28-responding cells, and higher oligoclonality was observed in CMV-responding cells than in CD3/CD28-stimulated and Gag-responding cells. Enrichment of degenerate expanded CDR3beta sequences was found in antigen-responding cells, suggesting convergent selection of CD4+ responses to CMV and Gag. Bulk TCR analyses could not be restricted to the rare CMV-responding cells that actually carried HIV-1 proviruses.

The CDR3 spans 13 residues, from the cysteine through the phenylalanine. Here the CDR3 DNA is all that survives: 39 bases in frame from base 1. V sheds 5 bases and J sheds 5 bases, leaving 10 bases between their ends. This specimen's treatment or condition label, interpreted: suppressive antiretroviral therapy. A pool of overlapping 15-mer peptides from HIV-1 Gag, at 1 ug per peptide per mL, was used to stimulate the cells. Responding CD4+ T cells were sorted by upregulation of both CD40 ligand and CD69. Participants were HIV-1-infected adults who started suppressive ART during chronic infection. For at least 4 years, the participants' plasma HIV-1 RNA had been undetectable, below 50 copies/mL. To be included, a participant needed positive CMV serology and a CD4+ T cell count above 400 cells/uL. Before stimulation, PBMCs were isolated using density centrifugation and depleted of CD8+ T cells. For approximately 17 hours, CD8-depleted PBMCs were stimulated with anti-CD28/CD49d costimulation, a CD40-blocking antibody, and enfuvirtide, which was added to prevent new infections. Cell sorting was performed on a Beckman Coulter MoFlo Legacy or XDP sorter, and dead cells were excluded with propidium iodide. Genomic DNA was extracted with the QIAamp DNA Mini Kit for samples above one million cells, otherwise with the Quick-DNA Microprep Kit.

On this clone itself: The antigen it binds to is not known. No clone much larger than this one lies a single base away; base qualities are absent.

The specimen comprised CD4+ T cells sorted from PBMCs after roughly 18-hour stimulation, sampled from a patient who received antiretroviral therapy. The sample's cell subset or site, from its label and the paper: CD40L+CD69+ CD4 T cells responding to HIV-1 Gag peptides. The receptor was derived from an adult woman with HIV who was CMV-seropositive. The chain employs TRBV12-3 or TRBV12-4 and TRBJ2-1; TRBD2 is possibly the D segment (6 matching bases). The CDR3 protein sequence reads: CASSRDFHNEQFF. In nucleotides, the sequence is TGTGCCAGCAGTCGGGACTTCCACAATGAGCAGTTCTTC.